These 8 T cell receptor beta chains were sequenced from one sample in a study of T cell changes during pregnancy in multiple sclerosis. TCRdb's copy holds only in-frame clones and misses some; the assay was immunoSEQ multiplex PCR. The sample includes about 68,000 clones, about nine tenths of them seen just once. Specimen: peripheral blood, collected after pregnancy. These receptor sequences come from a female donor in good health, enrolled as a control in a pregnancy study.

In this sample, this clone turned up once. The chain links TRBV18 to TRBJ1-1; a possible D gene is TRBD1 (5 bases). This CDR3 contains 14 residues. The germline V and J ends were trimmed by 2 bases and 5 bases, with 12 bases remaining between them. CDR1 is KGHSH, CDR2 LQKENI, per germline. The CDR3 coding sequence is TGTGCCAGCTCACCAGGGGGGGGAGGTACTGAAGCTTTCTTT. Translation: CASSPGGGGTEAFF. Drawing the rest from reference TRBV18 and TRBJ1-1, the complete variable domain is NAGVMQNPRHLVRRRGQEARLRCSPMKGHSHVYWYRQLPEEGLKFMVYLQKENIIDESGMPKERFSAEFPKEGPSILRIQQVVRGDSAAYFCASSPGGGGTEAFFGQGTRLTVV.

V and J are TRBV6-6 and TRBJ2-7; tentatively, D is TRBD2 (6 bases). The V gene's germline CDR1 is MNHNY and CDR2 SVGAGI (reference sequence). V lost 5 bases to trimming and J lost 6 bases, with 17 bases between them. The CDR3 is made up of 14 amino acids. CDR3 sequence (DNA): TGTGCCAGCAGTAGGGAGGCAGCTGCTGGCGAGCAGTACTTC. Protein product: CASSREAAAGEQYF.

The V gene is TRBV30, the J gene TRBJ2-7; 7 bases match TRBD2. The CDR3 totals 16 residues. Germline V CDR1 and CDR2: GTSNPN, SVGIG (reference sequence). With V trimmed by 2 bases and J by 0 bases, 10 bases remained unmatched. The CDR3 loop reads CAWSPLRETLSYEQYF. CDR3 bases: TGTGCCTGGAGTCCTTTGCGGGAGACCCTCTCCTACGAGCAGTACTTC.

The rearrangement joins TRBV28 to TRBJ1-6; the match to TRBD1 covers 11 bases. This CDR3 is 14 amino acids long. V was pared by 5 bases and J by 10 bases, with 4 bases of the junction left unmatched. The germline V gene has CDR1 MDHEN and CDR2 SYDVKM. In DNA, the CDR3 is TGTGCCAGCAGTCCCGGGACAGGGGGGTCACCCCTCCACTTT. Translation gives CASSPGTGGSPLHF.

The chain joins TRBV7-2 to TRBJ1-4; no definite D call. Germline V lookup: CDR1 SGHTA, CDR2 FQGNSA. This CDR3 spans 15 amino acids. Trimming removed 5 bases at V and 6 bases at J, with 16 bases between. CDR3: CASSPRPGGYEKLFF. In DNA form, the CDR3 reads TGTGCCAGCAGCCCCCGACCGGGAGGGTATGAAAAACTGTTTTTT.

The V call is TRBV28, the J call TRBJ1-4; TRBD1 matches at 9 bases. Trimming removed 1 base from V and 8 bases from J; junction bases left unmatched: 5. The CDR3 has 15 amino acids. Per the germline V gene, CDR1 is MDHEN and CDR2 is SYDVKM. The CDR3 loop is CASSLSGQGNEKLFF. As DNA, the CDR3 is TGTGCCAGCAGTTTATCTGGACAGGGGAACGAAAAACTGTTTTTT.

V usage is TRBV9 and J usage is TRBJ2-1; 12 bases are shared with TRBD2. Losses at the gene ends were 5 bases for V and 7 bases for J; bases not matched to a gene: 7. This CDR3 spans 15 amino acids. Germline V gene data show CDR1 as SGDLS and CDR2 as YYNGEE. The CDR3 spells CASSLTSGSANEQFF. CDR3 bases: TGTGCCAGCAGTTTGACTAGCGGGAGTGCGAATGAGCAGTTCTTC.

The chain uses TRBV19 and TRBJ1-1; 9 nucleotides agree with TRBD1. CDR3 size: 15 residues. In germline, CDR1 is LNHDA, CDR2 SQIVND (reference sequence). The junction had 8 bases not matched to a gene; V was cut back by 4 bases and J by 5 bases. In DNA, the CDR3 is TGTGCCAGTAGTACCGGGGACAGGGCTCGGACTGAAGCTTTCTTT. It encodes CASSTGDRARTEAFF. Supplemented by reference TRBV19 and TRBJ1-1, the full variable domain reads DGGITQSPKYLFRKEGQNVTLSCEQNLNHDAMYWYRQDPGQGLRLIYYSQIVNDFQKGDIAEGYSVSREKKESFPLTVTSAQKNPTAFYLCASSTGDRARTEAFFGQGTRLTVV.